These T cell receptor beta chains were read from a single sample in a study of cytotoxic CD8 clonotypes in ibrutinib-treated CLL. Assay used: immunoSEQ multiplex PCR; TCRdb lists only in-frame clones, some missing. This repertoire shows approximately 330,000 clones, about 80% found once; its top ten account for 6.5% to 8%. The sequencing used PBMCs, collected before ibrutinib treatment. All receptors derive from a human donor with chronic lymphocytic leukemia. CDR3s include the opening cysteine and the closing phenylalanine or tryptophan. The order of the fields is clone size, V gene, D gene, J gene, CDR3 protein, CDR3 DNA. The D gene is left open where the match is weak. Clone size appears in some rows only: once, few, many, or a class for an expanded clone.

clone size: few; V gene: TRBV6-5; D gene: NA; J gene: TRBJ2-7; CDR3 protein: CASSYSIGLSTEQYF; CDR3 DNA: TGTGCCAGCAGTTACTCGATAGGTCTATCCACCGAGCAGTACTTC
clone size: NA; V gene: TRBV5-1; D gene: NA; J gene: TRBJ1-2; CDR3 protein: CASSPNDMGGYTF; CDR3 DNA: TGCGCCAGCAGCCCGAACGACATGGGCGGCTACACCTTC
clone size: few; V gene: TRBV2; D gene: NA; J gene: TRBJ2-7; CDR3 protein: CATQRYGEQYF; CDR3 DNA: TGTGCCACCCAGCGGTACGGGGAGCAGTACTTC
clone size: NA; V gene: TRBV18; D gene: TRBD2; J gene: TRBJ2-2; CDR3 protein: CASSPYGGTGELFF; CDR3 DNA: TGTGCCAGCTCACCATACGGGGGGACCGGGGAGCTGTTTTTT
clone size: NA; V gene: TRBV18; D gene: NA; J gene: TRBJ2-2; CDR3 protein: CASSQTVNTGELFF; CDR3 DNA: TGTGCCAGCTCACAGACAGTGAACACCGGGGAGCTGTTTTTT
clone size: NA; V gene: TRBV5-1; D gene: TRBD1; J gene: TRBJ1-2; CDR3 protein: CASSLARREDRGPRGYTF; CDR3 DNA: TGCGCCAGCAGCTTGGCCCGGCGCGAGGACAGGGGGCCACGTGGCTACACCTTC
clone size: once; V gene: TRBV5-1; D gene: NA; J gene: TRBJ2-7; CDR3 protein: CASSPRTVLYEQYF; CDR3 DNA: TGCGCCAGCAGCCCAAGGACAGTACTCTACGAGCAGTACTTC
clone size: once; V gene: TRBV2; D gene: NA; J gene: TRBJ2-5; CDR3 protein: CASGIYQETQYF; CDR3 DNA: TGTGCCAGCGGGATTTACCAAGAGACCCAGTACTTC
clone size: NA; V gene: TRBV27; D gene: TRBD2; J gene: TRBJ2-3; CDR3 protein: CASSRTSGISDTQYF; CDR3 DNA: TGTGCCAGCAGCCGGACTAGCGGGATTTCAGATACGCAGTATTTT
clone size: NA; V gene: TRBV5-1; D gene: TRBD1; J gene: TRBJ1-1; CDR3 protein: CASSLDRGTDEAFF; CDR3 DNA: TGCGCCAGCAGCTTGGACAGGGGGACAGATGAAGCTTTCTTT
clone size: NA; V gene: TRBV27; D gene: NA; J gene: TRBJ2-7; CDR3 protein: CASSLSIRKSNQSSYEQYF; CDR3 DNA: TGTGCCAGCAGTTTATCGATCAGAAAGTCAAACCAGAGCTCCTACGAGCAGTACTTC
clone size: NA; V gene: TRBV11-3; D gene: TRBD2; J gene: TRBJ2-1; CDR3 protein: CASSPRTSGRGSNEQFF; CDR3 DNA: TGTGCCAGCAGCCCTAGGACTAGCGGGAGAGGCTCCAATGAGCAGTTCTTC
clone size: NA; V gene: TRBV9; D gene: NA; J gene: TRBJ2-7; CDR3 protein: CASSPGFGYEQYF; CDR3 DNA: TGTGCCAGCAGCCCCGGTTTCGGCTACGAGCAGTACTTC
clone size: NA; V gene: TRBV6-5; D gene: NA; J gene: TRBJ2-2; CDR3 protein: CASSLVVNTGELFF; CDR3 DNA: TGTGCCAGCAGCCTAGTAGTGAACACCGGGGAGCTGTTTTTT
clone size: NA; V gene: TRBV30; D gene: NA; J gene: TRBJ1-5; CDR3 protein: CAWSAGSNQPQHF; CDR3 DNA: TGTGCCTGGAGTGCCGGCAGCAATCAGCCCCAGCATTTT
clone size: NA; V gene: TRBV27; D gene: NA; J gene: TRBJ2-7; CDR3 protein: CASSSGGEQYF; CDR3 DNA: TGTGCCAGCAGTTCCGGTGGGGAGCAGTACTTC
clone size: NA; V gene: TRBV15; D gene: NA; J gene: TRBJ2-7; CDR3 protein: CATSPDGLTTSYEQYF; CDR3 DNA: TGTGCCACCAGCCCCGACGGGCTAACTACGTCCTACGAGCAGTACTTC
clone size: NA; V gene: TRBV9; D gene: NA; J gene: TRBJ1-2; CDR3 protein: CASSPRTRPMDGYTF; CDR3 DNA: TGTGCCAGCAGCCCTCGGACGCGTCCGATGGATGGCTACACCTTC
clone size: NA; V gene: TRBV7-2; D gene: TRBD2; J gene: TRBJ2-5; CDR3 protein: CASSPRGGGETQYF; CDR3 DNA: TGTGCCAGCAGCCCCAGGGGCGGGGGGGAGACCCAGTACTTC
clone size: NA; V gene: TRBV18; D gene: NA; J gene: TRBJ2-7; CDR3 protein: CASSPTGDPSYEQYF; CDR3 DNA: TGTGCCAGCTCACCCACGGGGGACCCATCCTACGAGCAGTACTTC
clone size: NA; V gene: TRBV15; D gene: NA; J gene: TRBJ1-2; CDR3 protein: CATRGAANYGYTF; CDR3 DNA: TGTGCCACAAGAGGGGCGGCTAACTATGGCTACACCTTC
clone size: NA; V gene: TRBV4-3; D gene: NA; J gene: TRBJ2-3; CDR3 protein: CASSQRGSMVDTQYF; CDR3 DNA: TGCGCCAGCAGCCAAAGAGGATCCATGGTTGATACGCAGTATTTT
clone size: NA; V gene: TRBV5-1; D gene: NA; J gene: TRBJ2-7; CDR3 protein: CASSEQGGEQYF; CDR3 DNA: TGCGCCAGCAGCGAACAGGGTGGCGAGCAGTACTTC
clone size: few; V gene: TRBV28; D gene: NA; J gene: TRBJ2-1; CDR3 protein: CASRSFAGWDNEQFF; CDR3 DNA: TGTGCCAGCCGAAGTTTTGCGGGATGGGACAATGAGCAGTTCTTC
clone size: NA; V gene: TRBV6-1; D gene: NA; J gene: TRBJ2-7; CDR3 protein: CASSEAGQGEQYF; CDR3 DNA: TGTGCCAGCAGTGAAGCGGGCCAAGGGGAGCAGTACTTC
clone size: NA; V gene: TRBV10-3; D gene: TRBD1; J gene: TRBJ2-5; CDR3 protein: CAIRGTGPETQYF; CDR3 DNA: TGTGCCATCAGAGGGACAGGGCCGGAGACCCAGTACTTC
clone size: NA; V gene: TRBV27; D gene: TRBD1; J gene: TRBJ2-5; CDR3 protein: CASSPGTGIGAQYF; CDR3 DNA: TGTGCCAGCAGTCCCGGGACAGGGATTGGGGCCCAGTACTTC
clone size: NA; V gene: TRBV5-8; D gene: TRBD1; J gene: TRBJ1-2; CDR3 protein: CASRYRGGYTF; CDR3 DNA: TGTGCCAGCAGGTACAGGGGTGGCTACACCTTC
clone size: NA; V gene: TRBV6-5; D gene: TRBD2; J gene: TRBJ2-3; CDR3 protein: CASSRDYNTLTQYF; CDR3 DNA: TGTGCCAGCAGCCGGGACTACAATACTTTAACGCAGTATTTT
clone size: once; V gene: TRBV18; D gene: NA; J gene: TRBJ2-1; CDR3 protein: CASSPEGLSYNEQFF; CDR3 DNA: TGTGCCAGCTCACCTGAGGGGCTCTCCTACAATGAGCAGTTCTTC
clone size: NA; V gene: TRBV7-2; D gene: NA; J gene: TRBJ1-4; CDR3 protein: CASSPGTPTNEKLFF; CDR3 DNA: TGTGCCAGCAGCCCCGGGACTCCAACTAATGAAAAACTGTTTTTT
clone size: NA; V gene: TRBV9; D gene: TRBD1; J gene: TRBJ2-3; CDR3 protein: CASSAPTGVGADTQYF; CDR3 DNA: TGTGCCAGCAGTGCCCCGACAGGGGTGGGCGCAGATACGCAGTATTTT
clone size: NA; V gene: TRBV5-4; D gene: TRBD2; J gene: TRBJ2-5; CDR3 protein: CASRSLAGVGETQYF; CDR3 DNA: TGTGCCAGCAGGTCACTAGCGGGAGTTGGGGAGACCCAGTACTTC
clone size: NA; V gene: TRBV2; D gene: NA; J gene: TRBJ2-7; CDR3 protein: CASSRGHEQYF; CDR3 DNA: TGTGCCAGCAGTCGGGGTCACGAGCAGTACTTC
clone size: NA; V gene: TRBV6-6; D gene: NA; J gene: TRBJ2-3; CDR3 protein: CASSSAEGSSTDTQYF; CDR3 DNA: TGTGCCAGCAGTTCGGCTGAAGGGTCTAGCACAGATACGCAGTATTTT
clone size: NA; V gene: TRBV7-3; D gene: NA; J gene: TRBJ2-1; CDR3 protein: CASSSSGTSYNEQFF; CDR3 DNA: TGTGCCAGCAGCTCTTCCGGGACTTCCTACAATGAGCAGTTCTTC
clone size: NA; V gene: TRBV15; D gene: TRBD2; J gene: TRBJ2-7; CDR3 protein: CATSRIAGGSYEQYF; CDR3 DNA: TGTGCCACCAGCAGGATAGCGGGTGGCTCCTACGAGCAGTACTTC
clone size: NA; V gene: TRBV4-3; D gene: NA; J gene: TRBJ1-2; CDR3 protein: CASSQDPDTTPYGYTF; CDR3 DNA: TGCGCCAGCAGCCAAGACCCCGACACAACACCATATGGCTACACCTTC
clone size: few; V gene: TRBV13; D gene: NA; J gene: TRBJ2-7; CDR3 protein: CASSPRPYEQYF; CDR3 DNA: TGTGCCAGCAGCCCCAGGCCCTACGAGCAGTACTTC
clone size: few; V gene: TRBV29-1; D gene: NA; J gene: TRBJ1-2; CDR3 protein: CSVAGGKHGYTF; CDR3 DNA: TGCAGCGTTGCCGGAGGGAAGCATGGCTACACCTTC
clone size: NA; V gene: TRBV5-1; D gene: TRBD2; J gene: TRBJ2-5; CDR3 protein: CASSLKTSGRRLETQYF; CDR3 DNA: TGCGCCAGCAGCTTAAAGACTAGCGGGAGGAGGTTGGAGACCCAGTACTTC
clone size: NA; V gene: TRBV5-4; D gene: NA; J gene: TRBJ2-7; CDR3 protein: CASGLAGITYEQYF; CDR3 DNA: TGTGCCAGCGGGTTGGCAGGTATTACCTACGAGCAGTACTTC
clone size: NA; V gene: TRBV5-1; D gene: TRBD2; J gene: TRBJ2-1; CDR3 protein: CASSWGGYYNEQFF; CDR3 DNA: TGCGCCAGCAGCTGGGGGGGATACTACAATGAGCAGTTCTTC
clone size: few; V gene: TRBV11-2; D gene: NA; J gene: TRBJ1-1; CDR3 protein: CASSLTGYSEAFF; CDR3 DNA: TGTGCCAGCAGCCTGACCGGTTACAGTGAAGCTTTCTTT
clone size: NA; V gene: TRBV30; D gene: TRBD1; J gene: TRBJ2-7; CDR3 protein: CACAAFGTGGFSAYEQYF; CDR3 DNA: TGTGCCTGTGCGGCCTTTGGAACAGGGGGCTTTTCCGCCTACGAGCAGTACTTC
clone size: NA; V gene: TRBV7-8; D gene: NA; J gene: TRBJ2-7; CDR3 protein: CASSLVTRARDEQYF; CDR3 DNA: TGTGCCAGCAGCTTAGTAACCAGGGCCCGCGACGAGCAGTACTTC
clone size: NA; V gene: TRBV27; D gene: NA; J gene: TRBJ2-3; CDR3 protein: CASSLRPSRTDTQYF; CDR3 DNA: TGTGCCAGCAGTCTTAGACCTAGCCGCACAGATACGCAGTATTTT
clone size: NA; V gene: TRBV5-1; D gene: NA; J gene: TRBJ2-5; CDR3 protein: CASSLVGRETQYF; CDR3 DNA: TGCGCCAGCAGCTTGGTAGGGAGGGAGACCCAGTACTTC
clone size: few; V gene: TRBV21-1; D gene: NA; J gene: TRBJ2-7; CDR3 protein: CASSKDWADEQYF; CDR3 DNA: TGTGCCAGCAGCAAAGATTGGGCAGACGAGCAGTACTTC
clone size: NA; V gene: TRBV28; D gene: NA; J gene: TRBJ1-2; CDR3 protein: CASSGNSYTF; CDR3 DNA: TGTGCCAGCAGTGGGAATAGCTACACCTTC
clone size: NA; V gene: TRBV27; D gene: NA; J gene: TRBJ2-5; CDR3 protein: CASSLRDVFRETQYF; CDR3 DNA: TGTGCCAGCAGTCTCCGGGACGTATTCAGGGAGACCCAGTACTTC